Each of the 17 T cell receptor beta chains below was sequenced from the same sample in a study of neurological immune-mediated disorders (dated by TCRdb to the late 2010s). Library construction relied on 5' RACE. TCRdb names Illumina HiSeq 2500 as the instrument used. Using fastp trimming at Q25 and MiXCR clonotype assembly, TCRdb reanalyzed the public sequencing data and kept in-frame beta chains. One record per CDR3 amino acid sequence lists the most common genes and DNA. The sample contains some 53,000 distinct CDR3 sequences, roughly 17% of them found a single time. The ten largest make up roughly 4.5% of the sample. The material sequenced was PBMCs. Receptor source: a man aged 55 to 70 in good health.

In its sample, this clonotype was seen many times. The chain recombines TRBV5-1 with TRBJ2-1; TRBD2 agrees at 11 bases. The length of the CDR3 is 17 residues. With V trimmed by 0 bases and J by 9 bases, 11 bases remained unmatched. Germline values: CDR1 SGHRS, CDR2 YFSETQ. CDR3 protein: CASSLAATTSGRSEQFF. The CDR3 DNA follows: TGCGCCAGCAGCTTGGCCGCCACTACTAGCGGGAGATCTGAGCAGTTCTTC.

The table lists this clonotype with many counts. This chain joins TRBV5-1 and TRBJ2-7; 8 nucleotides match TRBD2. Germline assignment: CDR1 SGHRS and CDR2 YFSETQ. CDR3 length equals 13 residues. V shed 4 bases and J 4 bases; nucleotides not matched to a gene: 4. The chain's CDR3 is CASSGLARYEQYF. The CDR3 nucleotides read TGCGCCAGCAGCGGACTAGCCCGGTACGAGCAGTACTTC.

This sequence joins TRBV5-5 and TRBJ2-7; D is ambiguous. Trimming took off 4 bases at V and 2 bases at J, with 13 bases between the two ends. The CDR3 contains 14 residues. Germline CDR1 reads SGHKS; CDR2 reads YYEKEE (reference sequence). CDR3 amino acids: CASSRSRLAYEQYF. The CDR3 bases are TGTGCCAGCAGCCGCTCCAGATTAGCCTACGAGCAGTACTTC.

There are many counts of this clonotype. The chain employs TRBV20-1 and TRBJ2-1; D may match TRBD1 or TRBD2 (6 bases each). Germline values: CDR1 DFQATT, CDR2 SNEGSKA (reference sequence). The CDR3 is 15 amino acids. V was cut by 0 bases and J by 5 bases, with 14 bases left in between. DNA for the CDR3: TGCAGTGCTAGAGATAGGAGGGCAGGGGACAATGAGCAGTTCTTC. It is translated as CSARDRRAGDNEQFF.

This clonotype was counted at least ten times. This rearrangement joins TRBV5-1 to TRBJ1-2; D might be TRBD1 (5 bases). Germline CDR1 is SGHRS and CDR2 is YFSETQ. V shed 3 bases and J shed 4 bases, with 16 bases lying between them. This CDR3 comprises 15 residues. Written as DNA, the CDR3 is TGCGCCAGCAGCTCGGGGGGACGGGATTTCTATGGCTACACCTTC. As protein: CASSSGGRDFYGYTF.

This clonotype has at least ten counts. The genes are TRBV5-5 and TRBJ1-2; TRBD1 matches 7 bases. Germline assignment: CDR1 SGHKS and CDR2 YYEKEE (reference sequence). CDR3 size: 16 residues. V trimming: 0 bases; J trimming: 3 bases; junction bases outside the gene matches: 8. Here the CDR3 DNA reads TGTGCCAGCAGCTTGGAACCCTTGCAGGGGGACTATGGCTACACCTTC. It translates to CASSLEPLQGDYGYTF.

This clonotype was counted ten times or more. This chain links TRBV12-3 or TRBV12-4 with TRBJ1-5, with D possibly being TRBD1 (5 bases). This CDR3 has 13 amino acids. Trimming shortened V by 3 bases and J by 4 bases, and 7 bases separated the two germline ends. The CDR3 here is CASSFGGNQPQHF. The CDR3 DNA reads TGTGCCAGCAGTTTCGGGGGGAATCAGCCCCAGCATTTT.

In its sample, this clonotype was seen many times. This chain uses TRBV29-1 with TRBJ2-1; 7 bases align to TRBD2. The CDR3 has 12 amino acids. Germline V gene data show CDR1 as SQVTM and CDR2 as ANQGSEA. Losses at the gene ends were 7 bases for V and 8 bases for J; bases not matched to a gene: 8. CDR3 in DNA: TGCAGCGCCGGACTAGGATACGATGAGCAGTTCTTC. Translating gives CSAGLGYDEQFF.

The chain joins TRBV20-1 to TRBJ2-5; D call uncertain. This CDR3 region has 14 residues. Germline loops: CDR1 DFQATT, CDR2 SNEGSKA (reference sequence). Trimming cost V 3 bases and J 4 bases, with 15 bases left between them. Written as DNA, the CDR3 is TGCAGTGCTAGGGTACTGGCCCTCGGAGAGACCCAGTACTTC. Its protein is CSARVLALGETQYF.

This clonotype was picked up one time. The junction departs from the called germline gene at one end, perhaps through a read error. The chain carries TRBV7-3 and TRBJ2-2; maybe TRBD2 (5 bases). The CDR3 has 17 amino acids. Per the germline V gene, CDR1 is SGHTA and CDR2 is FQGTGA. The CDR3 DNA follows: TGTGCCATCAGCTTACGACCCGGATATGAGAACACCGGGGAGCCGTTTTTT. Translated: CAISLRPGYENTGEPFF.

This clonotype was seen at least ten times. This chain links TRBV7-2 with TRBJ2-3; 13 nucleotides line up with TRBD2. V lost 5 bases and J lost 4; bases outside the gene matches: 6. The V gene's germline CDR1 is SGHTA and CDR2 FQGNSA. The CDR3 has 16 residues. The CDR3 DNA follows: TGTGCCAGCAGCATAGGACTAGCGGGAGTCGCAGATACGCAGTATTTT. Translation: CASSIGLAGVADTQYF.

This clonotype was observed many times. This rearrangement joins TRBV7-9 to TRBJ2-3; possible D gene TRBD2, 5 bases. This CDR3 has 15 residues. Trimming removed 4 bases at V and 0 bases at J, with 11 bases between. Germline V lookup: CDR1 SEHNR, CDR2 FQNEAQ (reference sequence). CDR3 protein: CASSSGGPSTDTQYF. The CDR3 DNA is TGTGCCAGCAGCTCTGGAGGCCCCAGCACAGATACGCAGTATTTT.

This clonotype was picked up many times. The genes are TRBV5-1 and TRBJ2-7; D uncertain. This CDR3 is built from 13 residues. The germline V gene encodes CDR1 SGHRS and CDR2 YFSETQ. Trimming pared 4 bases from V and 3 bases from J, leaving 11 bases between. The CDR3 reads CASSPVPDYEQYF. CDR3 DNA sequence: TGCGCCAGCAGCCCCGTGCCCGACTACGAGCAGTACTTC. The whole variable domain, remainder taken from reference TRBV5-1 and TRBJ2-7, is KAGVTQTPRYLIKTRGQQVTLSCSPISGHRSVSWYQQTPGQGLQFLFEYFSETQRNKGNFPGRFSGRQFSNSRSEMNVSTLELGDSALYLCASSPVPDYEQYFGPGTRLTVT.

This clonotype was picked up many times. V gene TRBV24-1 combines with J gene TRBJ2-3; TRBD2 matches at 14 bases. The CDR3 sequence is 19 residues long. The V segment lost 7 bases and the J segment 5 bases; nucleotides outside the gene matches: 16. The germline V gene has CDR1 KGHDR and CDR2 SFDVKD. CDR3 in amino acids: CATSAGLAGGSISKDTQYF. Here the CDR3 DNA reads TGTGCCACCAGCGCCGGACTAGCGGGAGGTAGTATCAGTAAAGATACGCAGTATTTT.

V usage is TRBV18 and J usage is TRBJ1-1; no reliable D call. Trimming took 8 bases from V and 4 from J, leaving 17 bases between them. The CDR3 has 14 amino acids. Germline loops: CDR1 KGHSH, CDR2 LQKENI. The CDR3, as DNA: TGTGCCAGCCGCTCGGAGGCTTTGGGCACTGAAGCTTTCTTT. Protein: CASRSEALGTEAFF.

This clonotype appeared many times. The chain joins TRBV7-9 to TRBJ2-3; a possible D gene is TRBD2 (6 bases). V lost 5 bases and J lost 4, with 16 bases in between. CDR3 size: 15 residues. The V gene's germline CDR1 is SEHNR and CDR2 FQNEAQ (reference sequence). The CDR3 spells CASSPQWREADTQYF. The CDR3 region has the DNA TGTGCCAGCAGCCCCCAGTGGCGGGAAGCAGATACGCAGTATTTT.

In this sample, this clonotype turned up many times. This sequence joins TRBV7-9 and TRBJ1-5; D gene ambiguous. The V end was cut by 5 bases, the J end by 5 bases, with 10 bases between. This CDR3 comprises 13 residues. Looked up from germline, CDR1 is SEHNR and CDR2 is FQNEAQ (reference sequence). For the CDR3, the DNA is TGTGCCAGCAGCCCCCGGACGGATCAGCCCCAGCATTTT. Residues: CASSPRTDQPQHF.